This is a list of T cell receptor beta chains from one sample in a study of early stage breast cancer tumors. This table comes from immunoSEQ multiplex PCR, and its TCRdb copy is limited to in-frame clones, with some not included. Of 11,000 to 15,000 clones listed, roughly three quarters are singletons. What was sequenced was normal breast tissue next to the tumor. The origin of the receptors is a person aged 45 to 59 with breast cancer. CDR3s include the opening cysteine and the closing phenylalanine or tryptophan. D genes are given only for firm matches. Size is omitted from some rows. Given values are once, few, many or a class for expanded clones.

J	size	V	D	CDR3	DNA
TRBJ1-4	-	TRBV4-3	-	CASSPVGQSEKLFF	TGCGCCAGCAGCCCCGTGGGACAAAGCGAAAAACTGTTTTTT
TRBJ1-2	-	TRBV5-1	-	CASSPDSYGYTF	TGCGCCAGCAGCCCAGACAGCTATGGCTACACCTTC
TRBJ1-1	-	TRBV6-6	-	CASTPGGFEAFF	TGTGCCAGCACCCCTGGGGGATTTGAAGCTTTCTTT
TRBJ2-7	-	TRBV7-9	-	CASSSDRTPLYEQYF	TGTGCCAGCAGCTCGGACAGAACTCCCCTCTACGAGCAGTACTTC
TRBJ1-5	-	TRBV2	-	CASQREGYQPQHF	TGTGCCAGCCAAAGGGAGGGCTACCAGCCCCAGCATTTT
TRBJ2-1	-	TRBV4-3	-	CASSQVAGNEQFF	TGCGCCAGCAGCCAAGTGGCAGGGAATGAGCAGTTCTTC
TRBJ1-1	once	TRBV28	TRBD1	CASSTGGRTEAFF	TGTGCCAGCAGTACAGGGGGAAGGACTGAAGCTTTCTTT
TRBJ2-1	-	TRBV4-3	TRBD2	CASSPWTSGRLEQFF	TGCGCCAGCAGCCCATGGACTAGCGGGAGACTTGAGCAGTTCTTC
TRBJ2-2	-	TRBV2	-	CASSGQAHTGELFF	TGTGCCAGCAGTGGACAGGCCCACACCGGGGAGCTGTTTTTT
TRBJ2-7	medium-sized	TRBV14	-	CASSANYEQYF	TGTGCCAGCAGTGCTAATTACGAGCAGTACTTC
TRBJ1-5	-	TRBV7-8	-	CASSLVYSNQPQHF	TGTGCCAGCAGCTTAGTTTATAGCAATCAGCCCCAGCATTTT
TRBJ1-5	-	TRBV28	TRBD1	CASSPTPGQGLQPQHF	TGTGCCAGCAGTCCAACCCCGGGACAGGGGCTACAGCCCCAGCATTTT
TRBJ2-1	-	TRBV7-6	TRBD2	CASSPTSGGVYNEQFF	TGTGCCAGCAGCCCGACTAGCGGGGGAGTTTACAATGAGCAGTTCTTC
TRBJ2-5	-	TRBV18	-	CASSPRAAGRPGETQYF	TGTGCCAGCTCACCACGGGCGGCGGGGCGTCCAGGGGAGACCCAGTACTTC
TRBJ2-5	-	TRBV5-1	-	CASSAGGPRQETQYF	TGCGCCAGCAGCGCCGGCGGGCCACGCCAAGAGACCCAGTACTTC
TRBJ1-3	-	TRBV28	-	CASSLSGSGNTIYF	TGTGCCAGCAGTTTATCAGGGAGTGGAAACACCATATATTTT
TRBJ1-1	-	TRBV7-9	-	CASSIQTEAFF	TGTGCCAGCAGCATACAGACCGAAGCTTTCTTT
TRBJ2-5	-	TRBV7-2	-	CASSPTSVQETQYF	TGTGCCAGCAGCCCCACCTCGGTACAAGAGACCCAGTACTTC
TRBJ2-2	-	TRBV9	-	CASSVVAGELFF	TGTGCCAGCAGCGTAGTAGCCGGGGAGCTGTTTTTT
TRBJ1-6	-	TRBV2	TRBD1	CASRDAGTGHSPLHF	TGTGCCAGCAGGGATGCCGGGACAGGGCATTCACCCCTCCACTTT
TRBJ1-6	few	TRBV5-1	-	CASSLAENSPLHF	TGCGCCAGCAGCTTGGCAGAGAATTCACCCCTCCACTTT
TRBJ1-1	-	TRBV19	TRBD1	CASSAGTGGMNTEAFF	TGTGCCAGTAGTGCCGGGACAGGTGGCATGAACACTGAAGCTTTCTTT
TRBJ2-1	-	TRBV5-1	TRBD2	CASSYTSGKYNEQFF	TGCGCCAGCAGCTACACTAGCGGGAAATACAATGAGCAGTTCTTC
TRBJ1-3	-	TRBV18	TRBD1	CASSPQGAAGNTIYF	TGTGCCAGCTCACCACAGGGGGCGGCTGGAAACACCATATATTTT
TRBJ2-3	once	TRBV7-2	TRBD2	CASSFDGGVDTQYF	TGTGCCAGCAGCTTCGATGGGGGGGTGGATACGCAGTATTTT
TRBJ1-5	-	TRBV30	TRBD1	CAWNEGAGNQPQHF	TGTGCCTGGAATGAGGGGGCAGGGAATCAGCCCCAGCATTTT
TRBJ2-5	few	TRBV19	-	CASSIMGHQAETQYF	TGTGCCAGTAGTATTATGGGACATCAAGCGGAGACCCAGTACTTC
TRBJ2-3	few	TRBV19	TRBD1	CASSTRTGDNRPTDTQYF	TGTGCCAGTAGTACCAGGACAGGGGACAACAGGCCCACAGATACGCAGTATTTT
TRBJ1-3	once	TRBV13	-	CASRSGTFALSGNTIYF	TGTGCCAGCAGATCCGGGACATTCGCACTCTCTGGAAACACCATATATTTT
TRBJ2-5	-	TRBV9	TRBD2	CASSVAPAGGHQETQYF	TGTGCCAGCAGCGTAGCGCCAGCGGGAGGTCACCAAGAGACCCAGTACTTC
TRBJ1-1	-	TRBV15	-	CATSRDLKNTEAFF	TGTGCCACCAGCAGAGACCTGAAGAACACTGAAGCTTTCTTT
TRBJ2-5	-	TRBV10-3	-	CATRVGGGQETQYF	TGTGCCACCAGGGTTGGTGGGGGGCAAGAGACCCAGTACTTC
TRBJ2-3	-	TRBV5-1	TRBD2	CASSLAPAGEPTDTQYF	TGCGCCAGCAGCTTGGCACCAGCGGGGGAACCCACAGATACGCAGTATTTT
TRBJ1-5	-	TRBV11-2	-	CASSLGQGNQPQHF	TGTGCCAGCAGCTTAGGACAGGGCAATCAGCCCCAGCATTTT
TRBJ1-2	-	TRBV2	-	CASSNLNYGYTF	TGTGCCAGCAGCAACTTAAACTATGGCTACACCTTC
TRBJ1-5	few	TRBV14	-	CASSQDRGQPQHF	TGTGCCAGCAGCCAAGATCGGGGTCAGCCCCAGCATTTT
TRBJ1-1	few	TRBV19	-	CASQSNPGGMNTEAFF	TGTGCATCCCAATCAAACCCCGGGGGGATGAACACTGAAGCTTTCTTT
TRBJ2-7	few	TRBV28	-	CASNLGGITYEQYF	TGTGCCAGCAACCTAGGGGGGATAACCTACGAGCAGTACTTC
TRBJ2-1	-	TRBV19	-	CASSAPNYNEQFF	TGTGCCAGTAGTGCACCGAACTACAATGAGCAGTTCTTC
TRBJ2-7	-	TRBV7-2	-	CASSPFTSYEQYF	TGTGCCAGCAGCCCCTTCACATCCTACGAGCAGTACTTC
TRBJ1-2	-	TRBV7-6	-	CASSRQAMEGYGYTF	TGTGCCAGCAGCAGACAGGCTATGGAGGGGTATGGCTACACCTTC
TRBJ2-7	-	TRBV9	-	CASSVGSGILIYEQYF	TGTGCCAGCAGCGTAGGGTCAGGTATACTAATCTACGAGCAGTACTTC
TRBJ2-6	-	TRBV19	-	CASSRSFGGANVLTF	TGTGCCAGTAGTCGCTCTTTCGGTGGGGCCAACGTCCTGACTTTC
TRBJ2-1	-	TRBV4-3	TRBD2	CASSPSGATYNEQFF	TGCGCCAGCAGTCCCAGCGGGGCTACCTACAATGAGCAGTTCTTC